This is a list of T cell receptor beta chains from one sample in a study of cytomegalovirus exposure and HLA in healthy donors. TCRdb's table, derived via immunoSEQ multiplex PCR, lists solely in-frame clones and lacks some. Of fewer than 85,000 clones in the sample, about two thirds were seen once. Material: PBMCs. Receptor source: a woman between 40 and 50 years old in good health and CMV-seropositive. CDR3s include the opening cysteine and the closing phenylalanine or tryptophan. A D gene is named only where the DNA matches it firmly. Only part of the rows carry a size: once, few, many, or a class if the clone is expanded.

CDR3 length | clone size | J gene | V gene | D gene | CDR3 DNA | CDR3 protein
13 | . | TRBJ1-1 | TRBV2 | TRBD1 | TGTGCCAGTACGGGACAGGGGAACACTGAAGCTTTCTTT | CASTGQGNTEAFF
14 | . | TRBJ1-4 | TRBV19 | . | TGTGCCAGTAGTATTGGAGCAACTAATGAAAAACTGTTTTTT | CASSIGATNEKLFF
13 | . | TRBJ1-1 | TRBV5-4 | TRBD1 | TGTGCCAGCAGCTTAAGCCAGGGGGCTGAAGCTTTCTTT | CASSLSQGAEAFF
17 | . | TRBJ2-3 | TRBV4-2 | . | TGTGCCAGCAGCCAAGGAGGACGGGGGGCCTACCAAGATACGCAGTATTTT | CASSQGGRGAYQDTQYF
14 | . | TRBJ2-5 | TRBV6-6 | . | TGTGCCAGCAGTACCTCCCCCCAGGGGGAGACCCAGTACTTC | CASSTSPQGETQYF
14 | . | TRBJ2-7 | TRBV5-1 | TRBD1 | TGCGCCAGCAGACCAGGGGGCGCCGAAAACGAGCAGTACTTC | CASRPGGAENEQYF
15 | . | TRBJ1-2 | TRBV9 | . | TGTGCCAGCAGCGTAGGGGGCAGGGCTAGCTATGGCTACACCTTC | CASSVGGRASYGYTF
15 | many | TRBJ2-1 | TRBV15 | . | TGTGCCACCAGCAGAGCTCTGGGACTTCTCAATGAGCAGTTCTTC | CATSRALGLLNEQFF
13 | . | TRBJ2-7 | TRBV29-1 | . | TGCAGCGTTGGTAAGACGGGGTCCTACGAGCAGTACTTC | CSVGKTGSYEQYF
15 | . | TRBJ2-7 | TRBV9 | . | TGTGCCAGCAGCGAGGCAGGGGCCCGCTCCTACGAGCAGTACTTC | CASSEAGARSYEQYF
15 | . | TRBJ2-5 | TRBV18 | . | TGTGCCAGCTCTCGGGGATCAGCCAACCAAGAGACCCAGTACTTC | CASSRGSANQETQYF
13 | . | TRBJ1-1 | TRBV5-6 | . | TGTGCCAGCAGCTTGGGAGGGTCCACTGAAGCTTTCTTT | CASSLGGSTEAFF
14 | . | TRBJ2-3 | TRBV2 | . | TGTGCCAGCAGAGGTGTAGCGGGCACAGATACGCAGTATTTT | CASRGVAGTDTQYF
14 | . | TRBJ1-1 | TRBV6-5 | . | TGTGCCAGCAGTCACCCTCGGGTGAACACTGAAGCTTTCTTT | CASSHPRVNTEAFF
15 | . | TRBJ1-2 | TRBV7-3 | . | TGTGCCAGCAGCCCCCGAGCGGGACAAAGCTATGGCTACACCTTC | CASSPRAGQSYGYTF
19 | . | TRBJ2-6 | TRBV7-3 | TRBD1 | TGTGCCAGCAGCTTAAGACCGGGACAGCCTTTCTCTGGGGCCAACGTCCTGACTTTC | CASSLRPGQPFSGANVLTF
15 | once | TRBJ1-4 | TRBV7-2 | . | TGTGCCAGCAGCTTTTCCTCTACAGGGAATGAAAAACTGTTTTTT | CASSFSSTGNEKLFF
14 | . | TRBJ2-3 | TRBV9 | . | TGTGCCAGTAGCGTAGGGGCTAGCGCAGATACGCAGTATTTT | CASSVGASADTQYF
14 | . | TRBJ2-7 | TRBV6-5 | TRBD1 | TGTGCCAGCAGGGCGGGACAGGGCTCCTACGAGCAGTACTTC | CASRAGQGSYEQYF
16 | . | TRBJ2-3 | TRBV4-2 | TRBD2 | TGTGCCAGCAGCCAAACTAGCGGGGGGAGCACAGATACGCAGTATTTT | CASSQTSGGSTDTQYF
14 | . | TRBJ1-2 | TRBV9 | TRBD1 | TGTGCCAGCAGCGTCTCCCTTGACAGGGTTGGCTACACCTTC | CASSVSLDRVGYTF
13 | . | TRBJ2-7 | TRBV6-5 | . | TGTGCCAGCAGTTACGGGCGAAACTACGAGCAGTACTTC | CASSYGRNYEQYF
17 | . | TRBJ2-1 | TRBV7-2 | TRBD2 | TGTGCCAGCAGCCCCAAATCTAGCGGGGCCGATGGGGGTGAGCAGTTCTTC | CASSPKSSGADGGEQFF
12 | . | TRBJ1-5 | TRBV2 | . | TGTGCCAGCGGGGGAGGGGGTCAGCCCCAGCATTTT | CASGGGGQPQHF
12 | . | TRBJ1-2 | TRBV2 | TRBD1 | TGTGCCTCTCGGGACAGGGGGCATGGCTACACCTTC | CASRDRGHGYTF
18 | . | TRBJ2-5 | TRBV9 | TRBD2 | TGTGCCAGCAGCGCCGTGGCTAGCGGGGCCTCGGGGCCAGAGACCCAGTACTTC | CASSAVASGASGPETQYF
15 | . | TRBJ2-5 | TRBV7-6 | TRBD1 | TGTGCCAGCAGCTACCCCGGGACAGGGTCGGAGACCCAGTACTTC | CASSYPGTGSETQYF
15 | . | TRBJ2-3 | TRBV4-2 | TRBD2 | TGTGCCAGCAGCCAAGCGGGGGGGCCCACAGATACGCAGTATTTT | CASSQAGGPTDTQYF
16 | . | TRBJ2-7 | TRBV2 | TRBD1 | TGTGCCAGCAGTGATATCGTGACAGGGAACTCCTACGAGCAGTACTTC | CASSDIVTGNSYEQYF
16 | once | TRBJ1-1 | TRBV13 | TRBD1 | TGTGCCAGCAGCCAAAGGACAGGGGGCGCGTACACTGAAGCTTTCTTT | CASSQRTGGAYTEAFF
15 | . | TRBJ2-5 | TRBV11-3 | . | TGTGCCAGCAGCTTTCGACAGGTCAATCCGGAGACCCAGTACTTC | CASSFRQVNPETQYF
17 | . | TRBJ1-4 | TRBV7-6 | TRBD1 | TGTGCCAGCAGCTATTGGACAGGGGCCCAATCAAATGAAAAACTGTTTTTT | CASSYWTGAQSNEKLFF
15 | . | TRBJ2-7 | TRBV5-6 | . | TGTGCCAGCAGCTTGAGCGGAGGGTTTACCTACGAGCAGTACTTC | CASSLSGGFTYEQYF
16 | . | TRBJ2-3 | TRBV28 | . | TGTGCCAGCACCCTTAGAGGAGGACCTAGCACAGATACGCAGTATTTT | CASTLRGGPSTDTQYF
12 | . | TRBJ1-1 | TRBV2 | . | TGTGCCAGCAAGGCGGTTAGCACTGAAGCTTTCTTT | CASKAVSTEAFF
12 | . | TRBJ1-2 | TRBV2 | . | TGTGCCAGAAAACAATCTCACTATGGCTACACCTTC | CARKQSHYGYTF
13 | few | TRBJ2-7 | TRBV9 | . | TGTGCCAGCAGCCCTTTAGAATCCTACGAGCAGTACTTC | CASSPLESYEQYF
16 | . | TRBJ1-1 | TRBV2 | . | TGTGCCGTCACCGGGGTAGGAAGAAGAATGAACACTGAAGCTTTCTTT | CAVTGVGRRMNTEAFF
14 | . | TRBJ2-3 | TRBV5-1 | . | TGCGCCAGCAGCACCGGGGTGGTCACAGATACGCAGTATTTT | CASSTGVVTDTQYF
14 | once | TRBJ2-5 | TRBV7-3 | TRBD1 | TGTGCCAGCAGCAGTACAGGGGGCCGGGGGACCCAGTACTTC | CASSSTGGRGTQYF
15 | . | TRBJ1-1 | TRBV11-1 | . | TGTGCCAGCAGCTCCCGTAGGGGATTTGGCACTGAAGCTTTCTTT | CASSSRRGFGTEAFF
14 | once | TRBJ2-7 | TRBV6-5 | TRBD1 | TGTGCCAGCAGCCAACGACAGGGTTCGTACGAGCAGTACTTC | CASSQRQGSYEQYF
13 | few | TRBJ2-5 | TRBV27 | . | TGTGCCAGCAGTTTTAGCGTAGGGGAGACCCAGTACTTC | CASSFSVGETQYF
15 | . | TRBJ1-3 | TRBV6-1 | TRBD1 | TGTGCCAGCAGTCGGGACAGGGAGGGTGGAAACACCATATATTTT | CASSRDREGGNTIYF
14 | . | TRBJ1-1 | TRBV5-1 | . | TGCGCCAGCAGCTCCAGCGGGTCGAACACTGAAGCTTTCTTT | CASSSSGSNTEAFF